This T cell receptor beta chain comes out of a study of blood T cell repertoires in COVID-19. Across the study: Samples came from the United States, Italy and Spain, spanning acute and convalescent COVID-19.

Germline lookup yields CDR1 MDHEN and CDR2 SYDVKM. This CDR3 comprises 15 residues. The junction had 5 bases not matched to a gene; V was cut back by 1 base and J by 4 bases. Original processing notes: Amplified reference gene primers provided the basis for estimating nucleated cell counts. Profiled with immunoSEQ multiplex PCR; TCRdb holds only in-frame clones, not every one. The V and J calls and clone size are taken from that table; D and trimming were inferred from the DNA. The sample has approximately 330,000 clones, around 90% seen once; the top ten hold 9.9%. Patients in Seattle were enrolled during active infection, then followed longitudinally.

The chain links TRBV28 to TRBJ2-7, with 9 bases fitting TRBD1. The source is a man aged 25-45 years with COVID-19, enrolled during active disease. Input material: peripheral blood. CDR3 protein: CASSLFGTGKYEQYF. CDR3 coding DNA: TGTGCCAGCAGTTTATTTGGGACAGGGAAATACGAGCAGTACTTC.